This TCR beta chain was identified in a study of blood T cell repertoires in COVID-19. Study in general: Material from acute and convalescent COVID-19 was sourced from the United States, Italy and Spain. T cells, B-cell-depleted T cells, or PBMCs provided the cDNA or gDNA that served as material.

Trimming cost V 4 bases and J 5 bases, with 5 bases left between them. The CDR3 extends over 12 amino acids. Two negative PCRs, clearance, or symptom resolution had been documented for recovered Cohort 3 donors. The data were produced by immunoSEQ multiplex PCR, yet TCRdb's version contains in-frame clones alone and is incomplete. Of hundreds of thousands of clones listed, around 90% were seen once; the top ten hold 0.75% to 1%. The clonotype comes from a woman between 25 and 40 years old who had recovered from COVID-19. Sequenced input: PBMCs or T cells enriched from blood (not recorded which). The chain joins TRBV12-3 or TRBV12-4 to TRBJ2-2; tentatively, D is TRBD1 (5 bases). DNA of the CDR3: TGTGCCAGCAGTTCAGGGACCGGGGAGCTGTTTTTT. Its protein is CASSSGTGELFF.